A selection of T cell receptor beta chains follows, all from one sample in a study of neoadjuvant anti-PD-1 for oral cavity cancer. Data came from immunoSEQ multiplex PCR; TCRdb stores just in-frame clones and leaves some out. Of 11,000 to 15,000 clones listed, 60% to 75% were seen once; the top ten hold approximately 2.2%. The sample here was PBMCs, taken after nivolumab (anti-PD-1) treatment. The receptors were gathered from a person between 35 and 79 years old with oral cavity squamous cell carcinoma. The CDR3 runs from the conserved cysteine through the conserved F or W. The order of the fields is V gene, J gene, clone size, D gene, CDR3 protein, CDR3 DNA. D genes are given only for firm matches. The size of a clone is reported for some rows only, either as once, few or many, or as a class for expanded clones.

V gene: TRBV9
J gene: TRBJ2-1
clone size: .
D gene: TRBD1
CDR3 protein: CASSDRDSSYNEQFF
CDR3 DNA: TGTGCCAGCAGCGACCGGGACAGCTCCTACAATGAGCAGTTCTTC

V gene: TRBV4-1
J gene: TRBJ2-7
clone size: .
D gene: .
CDR3 protein: CASSSYRGLSYEQYF
CDR3 DNA: TGCGCCAGCAGCTCATACAGGGGACTCTCCTACGAGCAGTACTTC

V gene: TRBV28
J gene: TRBJ1-5
clone size: .
D gene: .
CDR3 protein: CASSPPDYYSNQPQHF
CDR3 DNA: TGTGCCAGCAGTCCGCCGGACTATTATAGCAATCAGCCCCAGCATTTT

V gene: TRBV28
J gene: TRBJ2-5
clone size: .
D gene: .
CDR3 protein: CASSLSGYETQYF
CDR3 DNA: TGTGCCAGCAGTTTATCAGGGTATGAGACCCAGTACTTC

V gene: TRBV11-3
J gene: TRBJ2-3
clone size: .
D gene: .
CDR3 protein: CASSLVGDTDTQYF
CDR3 DNA: TGTGCCAGCAGCTTAGTCGGGGACACAGATACGCAGTATTTT

V gene: TRBV11-2
J gene: TRBJ2-1
clone size: .
D gene: .
CDR3 protein: CASSPRVRNEQFF
CDR3 DNA: TGTGCCAGCAGCCCCAGGGTCCGCAATGAGCAGTTCTTC

V gene: TRBV5-8
J gene: TRBJ2-1
clone size: .
D gene: .
CDR3 protein: CASSSSGSSYNEQFF
CDR3 DNA: TGTGCCAGCAGCTCCAGCGGTAGCTCCTACAATGAGCAGTTCTTC

V gene: TRBV19
J gene: TRBJ1-1
clone size: few
D gene: TRBD1
CDR3 protein: CASRTTGMNTEAFF
CDR3 DNA: TGTGCCAGTCGTACGACAGGGATGAACACTGAAGCTTTCTTT

V gene: TRBV7-9
J gene: TRBJ2-7
clone size: .
D gene: .
CDR3 protein: CASSLVADEQYF
CDR3 DNA: TGTGCCAGCAGCTTAGTTGCAGACGAGCAGTACTTC

V gene: TRBV5-1
J gene: TRBJ2-1
clone size: .
D gene: TRBD2
CDR3 protein: CASSSTTRGSREQFF
CDR3 DNA: TGCGCCAGCAGCTCCACAACTCGCGGGAGTCGTGAGCAGTTCTTC

V gene: TRBV4-1
J gene: TRBJ2-7
clone size: .
D gene: TRBD1
CDR3 protein: CASSQVRTGNYEQYF
CDR3 DNA: TGCGCCAGCAGCCAAGTACGGACAGGGAACTACGAGCAGTACTTC

V gene: TRBV11-2
J gene: TRBJ2-5
clone size: .
D gene: .
CDR3 protein: CASTPRGLVETQYF
CDR3 DNA: TGTGCCAGCACCCCTCGGGGGTTGGTGGAGACCCAGTACTTC

V gene: TRBV5-1
J gene: TRBJ2-3
clone size: .
D gene: TRBD2
CDR3 protein: CASSFILAGIPGRDTQYF
CDR3 DNA: TGCGCCAGCAGCTTTATTCTAGCGGGTATTCCCGGGCGAGATACGCAGTATTTT

V gene: TRBV5-1
J gene: TRBJ1-1
clone size: .
D gene: .
CDR3 protein: CASSMGGMGTEAFF
CDR3 DNA: TGCGCCAGCAGCATGGGCGGTATGGGCACTGAAGCTTTCTTT

V gene: TRBV21-1
J gene: TRBJ1-4
clone size: .
D gene: .
CDR3 protein: CASSRTKGPGDPNEKLFF
CDR3 DNA: TGTGCCAGCAGCCGGACTAAGGGGCCGGGGGACCCCAATGAAAAACTGTTTTTT

V gene: TRBV6-6
J gene: TRBJ2-5
clone size: once
D gene: .
CDR3 protein: CASSFGETQYF
CDR3 DNA: TGTGCCAGCAGTTTTGGCGAGACCCAGTACTTC

V gene: TRBV7-9
J gene: TRBJ1-2
clone size: .
D gene: .
CDR3 protein: CASSPGAGSLPNYGYTF
CDR3 DNA: TGTGCCAGCAGCCCCGGGGCAGGGTCCCTTCCTAACTATGGCTACACCTTC

V gene: TRBV29-1
J gene: TRBJ2-2
clone size: once
D gene: TRBD1
CDR3 protein: CSVDRSNTGELFF
CDR3 DNA: TGCAGCGTGGACAGGTCGAACACCGGGGAGCTGTTTTTT

V gene: TRBV4-1
J gene: TRBJ1-5
clone size: .
D gene: TRBD1
CDR3 protein: CASSLKTGVGNQPQHF
CDR3 DNA: TGCGCCAGCAGCCTCAAGACAGGGGTTGGGAACCAGCCCCAGCATTTT

V gene: TRBV10-3
J gene: TRBJ2-2
clone size: .
D gene: .
CDR3 protein: CAISDWGDTGELFF
CDR3 DNA: TGTGCCATCAGTGATTGGGGGGATACCGGGGAGCTGTTTTTT

V gene: TRBV27
J gene: TRBJ2-1
clone size: .
D gene: .
CDR3 protein: CASRSMSSYNEQFF
CDR3 DNA: TGTGCCAGCAGGAGTATGAGCTCCTACAATGAGCAGTTCTTC

V gene: TRBV28
J gene: TRBJ2-2
clone size: few
D gene: TRBD1
CDR3 protein: CASSSGTGVLANTGELFF
CDR3 DNA: TGTGCCAGCAGTTCCGGGACAGGGGTTTTAGCGAACACCGGGGAGCTGTTTTTT

V gene: TRBV7-9
J gene: TRBJ1-1
clone size: .
D gene: .
CDR3 protein: CASSLGGAPELNTEAFF
CDR3 DNA: TGTGCCAGCAGCTTAGGAGGGGCCCCGGAATTGAACACTGAAGCTTTCTTT

V gene: TRBV4-1
J gene: TRBJ1-1
clone size: .
D gene: .
CDR3 protein: CASSQGSMNTEAFF
CDR3 DNA: TGCGCCAGCAGCCAAGGCAGCATGAACACTGAAGCTTTCTTT

V gene: TRBV11-2
J gene: TRBJ2-7
clone size: .
D gene: .
CDR3 protein: CASSSRGLSYEQYF
CDR3 DNA: TGTGCCAGCAGCTCCCGGGGTCTCTCCTACGAGCAGTACTTC

V gene: TRBV4-1
J gene: TRBJ1-2
clone size: .
D gene: .
CDR3 protein: CASSQGRGRNYGYTF
CDR3 DNA: TGCGCCAGCAGCCAGGGAAGAGGTAGGAACTATGGCTACACCTTC

V gene: TRBV29-1
J gene: TRBJ2-3
clone size: .
D gene: .
CDR3 protein: CSVVAGTDTQYF
CDR3 DNA: TGCAGCGTTGTCGCAGGCACAGATACGCAGTATTTT

V gene: TRBV2
J gene: TRBJ1-3
clone size: .
D gene: .
CDR3 protein: CASSERGDTGNTIYF
CDR3 DNA: TGTGCCAGCAGTGAACGGGGGGACACTGGAAACACCATATATTTT

V gene: TRBV5-4
J gene: TRBJ2-2
clone size: .
D gene: TRBD2
CDR3 protein: CASSLWTGGTGELFF
CDR3 DNA: TGTGCCAGCAGCTTGTGGACGGGAGGCACCGGGGAGCTGTTTTTT

V gene: TRBV10-2
J gene: TRBJ1-5
clone size: .
D gene: .
CDR3 protein: CASSEFGAAYSNQPQHF
CDR3 DNA: TGCGCCAGCAGTGAGTTTGGGGCAGCTTATAGCAATCAGCCCCAGCATTTT

V gene: TRBV7-3
J gene: TRBJ2-3
clone size: few
D gene: .
CDR3 protein: CASSSSPLVRTQYF
CDR3 DNA: TGTGCCAGCAGCTCAAGTCCCCTAGTCCGTACGCAGTATTTT

V gene: TRBV6-6
J gene: TRBJ2-5
clone size: .
D gene: .
CDR3 protein: CASRARETQYF
CDR3 DNA: TGTGCCAGCAGGGCGCGGGAGACCCAGTACTTC

V gene: TRBV29-1
J gene: TRBJ1-1
clone size: medium-sized
D gene: TRBD1
CDR3 protein: CSVVRGRVTEAFF
CDR3 DNA: TGCAGCGTGGTCAGGGGGCGCGTCACTGAAGCTTTCTTT

V gene: TRBV7-3
J gene: TRBJ1-1
clone size: few
D gene: .
CDR3 protein: CASSSQENTEAFF
CDR3 DNA: TGTGCCAGCAGCTCTCAGGAGAACACTGAAGCTTTCTTT

V gene: TRBV7-9
J gene: TRBJ1-2
clone size: .
D gene: .
CDR3 protein: CASSLMGQLSNYGYTF
CDR3 DNA: TGTGCCAGCAGCTTAATGGGCCAGCTCTCTAACTATGGCTACACCTTC

V gene: TRBV7-9
J gene: TRBJ1-2
clone size: .
D gene: TRBD1
CDR3 protein: CASSLAYGTGRAGYTF
CDR3 DNA: TGTGCCAGCAGCTTAGCGTATGGGACAGGGAGGGCTGGCTACACCTTC

V gene: TRBV10-3
J gene: TRBJ2-3
clone size: .
D gene: TRBD1
CDR3 protein: CAIMTGLTDTQYF
CDR3 DNA: TGTGCCATCATGACAGGGTTGACAGATACGCAGTATTTT

V gene: TRBV30
J gene: TRBJ1-5
clone size: few
D gene: .
CDR3 protein: CAWSGQGSNQPQHF
CDR3 DNA: TGTGCCTGGAGTGGGCAGGGGAGCAATCAGCCCCAGCATTTT

V gene: TRBV28
J gene: TRBJ2-7
clone size: .
D gene: .
CDR3 protein: CASSFELDYEQYF
CDR3 DNA: TGTGCCAGCAGTTTCGAACTAGACTACGAGCAGTACTTC

V gene: TRBV27
J gene: TRBJ2-6
clone size: .
D gene: .
CDR3 protein: CASSFTGANVLTF
CDR3 DNA: TGTGCCAGCAGTTTTACTGGGGCCAACGTCCTGACTTTC

V gene: TRBV5-1
J gene: TRBJ2-5
clone size: once
D gene: TRBD1
CDR3 protein: CASSSSTGEETQYF
CDR3 DNA: TGCGCCAGCAGCTCGAGTACAGGGGAAGAGACCCAGTACTTC

V gene: TRBV13
J gene: TRBJ1-1
clone size: .
D gene: TRBD1
CDR3 protein: CASSLWGQGVLNTEAFF
CDR3 DNA: TGTGCCAGCAGCCTTTGGGGGCAGGGGGTTCTGAACACTGAAGCTTTCTTT

V gene: TRBV28
J gene: TRBJ2-7
clone size: .
D gene: .
CDR3 protein: CASSFRGRLNEQYF
CDR3 DNA: TGTGCCAGCAGTTTTCGGGGGCGACTCAACGAGCAGTACTTC

V gene: TRBV4-2
J gene: TRBJ2-1
clone size: .
D gene: TRBD2
CDR3 protein: CASSQDVAGGVYNEQFF
CDR3 DNA: TGTGCCAGCAGCCAAGACGTAGCGGGCGGGGTCTACAATGAGCAGTTCTTC

V gene: TRBV30
J gene: TRBJ2-7
clone size: .
D gene: .
CDR3 protein: CAWSPGDEQYF
CDR3 DNA: TGTGCCTGGAGTCCGGGGGACGAGCAGTACTTC